The T cell receptor beta chain described here comes from a study of cytomegalovirus exposure and HLA in healthy donors. CDR1 is MNHEY and CDR2 is SMNVEV in the germline V gene (reference sequence). With V trimmed by 2 bases and J by 1 base, 2 bases remained unmatched. The CDR3 extends over 14 amino acids. 13 Jbeta primers and 60 Vbeta primers were used for the PCR. Here immunoSEQ multiplex PCR was the method, and the copy in TCRdb shows in-frame clones only, minus some. The data contain 150,000 to 200,000 clones, about 74% of them seen just once; the ten biggest clones take up 2.5% to 3.5%. The clonotype originates from a male donor in good health and CMV-seronegative. Sequencing was done on a sample of PBMCs. The chain joins TRBV27 to TRBJ2-7, with 7 bases lining up with TRBD1. The CDR3: CASSLLDRSYEQYF. The CDR3 nucleotides read TGTGCCAGCAGTTTACTGGACAGGTCCTACGAGCAGTACTTC.